The entry below describes one T cell receptor (beta chain). Its matching antigen is unknown. This record belongs to a study of cytomegalovirus exposure and HLA in healthy donors. Study in general: There were 90 million to 140 million unique TCR beta sequences, drawn from 150 million to 200 million T cells, in an earlier analysis. There were about 85 million unique TCRs (from HLA-typed donors) in an early data release. Study-wide results and limits: In vitro testing confirmed a few CMV-associated chains as specific for CMV antigens. TCR beta sequences numbering around 15,000 were associated with HLA alleles at 0.05 false discovery rate in a later analysis.

With 60 Vbeta and 13 Jbeta primers, the PCR was carried out. Data came from immunoSEQ multiplex PCR; TCRdb stores just in-frame clones and leaves some out. The table counts 150,000 to 250,000 clones; less than 0.85% lies in the top ten. This TCR came from a boy aged 10-17 years in good health and CMV-seronegative. Specimen: PBMCs.

The CDR3 protein is CASSPQRDVINEKLFF. In DNA, the CDR3 is TGTGCCAGCTCACCCCAACGCGATGTGATTAATGAAAAACTGTTTTTT. The chain has TRBV18 and TRBJ1-4, with D uncertain. The CDR3 runs to 16 residues. V was trimmed by 3 bases and J by 4 bases, leaving 15 bases between them. Germline V CDR1 and CDR2: KGHSH, LQKENI. Using reference TRBV18 and TRBJ1-4 for the parts outside the CDR3, the full variable domain is NAGVMQNPRHLVRRRGQEARLRCSPMKGHSHVYWYRQLPEEGLKFMVYLQKENIIDESGMPKERFSAEFPKEGPSILRIQQVVRGDSAAYFCASSPQRDVINEKLFFGSGTQLSVL.